This T cell receptor beta chain was recorded in a study of breast tumors, draining lymph nodes, adjacent tissues. Germline V lookup: CDR1 SGHKS, CDR2 YYEKEE (reference sequence). V shed 3 bases and J shed 0 bases, with 6 bases lying between them. The CDR3 has 13 amino acids. One entry per CDR3 protein results from TCRdb running MiXCR on the multiplex PCR reads. The table lists 20,000 or so distinct CDR3 sequences, about 50% of them singletons. General study points: Luminal-like breast cancer showed significantly higher tumor–nontumor repertoire similarity than basal-like. Compared with lymph nodes, tumors were less diverse; compared with nontumor tissue, more. Most tumor T cells seemingly derive from lymph node, then expand in tumor. The lymph node origin of tumor T cells was framed as consistent with a hypothesis, not demonstrated.

Points on this clonotype: Its antigen is not known. A much larger clone lies one base from this, so it may be a read error.

The sequence came from a female donor with breast cancer. Some clones in this sample may be carry-over from other donors' samples. The V call is TRBV5-5, the J call TRBJ1-1; D gene unclear. Sequencing was performed on breast tumor tissue. The CDR3 reads CASSYSVNTEAFF. Here the CDR3 DNA reads TGTGCCAGCAGCTACTCCGTGAACACTGAAGCTTTCTTT.